A selection of T cell receptor beta chains follows, all from one sample in a study of blood T cell repertoires in COVID-19. Some clones are missing from TCRdb's copy, which holds only in-frame ones; the method was immunoSEQ multiplex PCR. The sample has some 160,000 clones, around 90% seen once. The specimen was peripheral blood. The source is a man aged 60 to 69 with acute or convalescent COVID-19. The CDR3 runs from the conserved cysteine through the conserved F or W. The D gene is left open where the match is weak. Rows may omit the clone size; those that give it use once, few, many or a size class.

v_gene: TRBV7-8
j_gene: TRBJ2-5
d_gene: NA
abundance: NA
CDR3aa: CASSPRGYQETQYF
CDR3nt: TGTGCCAGCAGCCCCAGGGGATACCAAGAGACCCAGTACTTC

v_gene: TRBV5-6
j_gene: TRBJ1-2
d_gene: TRBD1
abundance: NA
CDR3aa: CASTFGTGDGYTF
CDR3nt: TGTGCCAGCACTTTCGGGACAGGGGATGGCTACACCTTC

v_gene: TRBV5-4
j_gene: TRBJ1-1
d_gene: NA
abundance: NA
CDR3aa: CASRKTGNTEAFF
CDR3nt: TGTGCCAGCAGAAAGACAGGGAACACTGAAGCTTTCTTT

v_gene: TRBV4-1
j_gene: TRBJ1-5
d_gene: NA
abundance: NA
CDR3aa: CASSRAAEGWPQHF
CDR3nt: TGCGCCAGCAGCCGGGCCGCCGAAGGTTGGCCCCAGCATTTT

v_gene: TRBV18
j_gene: TRBJ1-1
d_gene: NA
abundance: NA
CDR3aa: CASSPFGNTEAFF
CDR3nt: TGTGCCAGCTCACCGTTTGGCAACACTGAAGCTTTCTTT

v_gene: TRBV5-4
j_gene: TRBJ2-3
d_gene: NA
abundance: NA
CDR3aa: CASSAGGPLVDTQYF
CDR3nt: TGTGCCAGCAGTGCGGGCGGGCCATTGGTAGATACGCAGTATTTT

v_gene: TRBV4-3
j_gene: TRBJ2-5
d_gene: NA
abundance: NA
CDR3aa: CASSQGRSLQETQYF
CDR3nt: TGCGCCAGCAGCCAAGGTAGGAGCCTTCAAGAGACCCAGTACTTC

v_gene: TRBV6-5
j_gene: TRBJ1-2
d_gene: NA
abundance: NA
CDR3aa: CASSSTRTGRGYTF
CDR3nt: TGTGCCAGCAGCTCGACGAGAACAGGGCGCGGCTACACCTTC

v_gene: TRBV2
j_gene: TRBJ1-6
d_gene: NA
abundance: NA
CDR3aa: CARDDDSQQGSPLHF
CDR3nt: TGTGCCAGAGATGATGACAGTCAGCAGGGTTCACCCCTCCACTTT

v_gene: TRBV7-9
j_gene: TRBJ1-1
d_gene: TRBD1
abundance: NA
CDR3aa: CASSLTGQGLTEAFF
CDR3nt: TGTGCCAGCAGCTTAACGGGACAGGGTTTAACTGAAGCTTTCTTT

v_gene: TRBV5-1
j_gene: TRBJ1-2
d_gene: NA
abundance: NA
CDR3aa: CASSLEAPEIYGYTF
CDR3nt: TGCGCCAGCAGCTTGGAAGCACCCGAGATCTATGGCTACACCTTC

v_gene: TRBV29-1
j_gene: TRBJ1-2
d_gene: TRBD1
abundance: NA
CDR3aa: CSVERVGRGRGGYTF
CDR3nt: TGCAGCGTTGAAAGAGTGGGCAGGGGGCGGGGTGGCTACACCTTC

v_gene: TRBV18
j_gene: TRBJ2-3
d_gene: NA
abundance: NA
CDR3aa: CASSPPAGGTDTQYF
CDR3nt: TGTGCCAGCTCACCACCGGCAGGGGGCACAGATACGCAGTATTTT

v_gene: TRBV2
j_gene: TRBJ1-2
d_gene: NA
abundance: once
CDR3aa: CASRGGGPFDGYTF
CDR3nt: TGTGCCAGCAGGGGCGGGGGCCCCTTCGATGGCTACACCTTC

v_gene: TRBV2
j_gene: TRBJ1-2
d_gene: NA
abundance: NA
CDR3aa: CASSVTAEGYGYTF
CDR3nt: TGTGCCAGCAGTGTTACAGCCGAAGGCTATGGCTACACCTTC

v_gene: TRBV2
j_gene: TRBJ1-1
d_gene: NA
abundance: NA
CDR3aa: CASASPNVAFF
CDR3nt: TGTGCCAGCGCGTCTCCAAATGTGGCTTTCTTT

v_gene: TRBV5-5
j_gene: TRBJ1-1
d_gene: TRBD1
abundance: once
CDR3aa: CASSNRGSYTEAFF
CDR3nt: TGTGCCAGCAGCAACAGGGGGTCCTACACTGAAGCTTTCTTT

v_gene: TRBV6-5
j_gene: TRBJ1-6
d_gene: TRBD1
abundance: NA
CDR3aa: CASSRDRVNSPLHF
CDR3nt: TGTGCCAGCAGTCGGGACAGGGTGAACTCACCCCTCCACTTT

v_gene: TRBV7-9
j_gene: TRBJ1-3
d_gene: NA
abundance: NA
CDR3aa: CASTLVSGNTIYF
CDR3nt: TGTGCCAGCACCCTCGTTTCGGGAAACACCATATATTTT

v_gene: TRBV5-6
j_gene: TRBJ2-1
d_gene: TRBD1
abundance: NA
CDR3aa: CASSRDRDYYNEQFF
CDR3nt: TGTGCCAGCAGCCGGGACAGGGATTATTACAATGAGCAGTTCTTC

v_gene: TRBV5-1
j_gene: TRBJ2-1
d_gene: TRBD2
abundance: NA
CDR3aa: CASNHLAGGHNEQFF
CDR3nt: TGCGCCAGCAACCACCTAGCGGGGGGGCATAATGAGCAGTTCTTC

v_gene: TRBV11-2
j_gene: TRBJ1-3
d_gene: NA
abundance: once
CDR3aa: CASSLDSRTLYF
CDR3nt: TGTGCCAGCAGCTTAGATTCAAGGACACTTTATTTT

v_gene: TRBV3-1/TRBV3-2
j_gene: TRBJ1-1
d_gene: TRBD1
abundance: NA
CDR3aa: CASRGQGNTEAFF
CDR3nt: TGTGCCAGCAGGGGACAGGGGAACACTGAAGCTTTCTTT

v_gene: TRBV5-1
j_gene: TRBJ1-2
d_gene: TRBD1
abundance: NA
CDR3aa: CASSGGQSFNYGYTF
CDR3nt: TGCGCCAGCAGCGGGGGACAGTCTTTTAACTATGGCTACACCTTC